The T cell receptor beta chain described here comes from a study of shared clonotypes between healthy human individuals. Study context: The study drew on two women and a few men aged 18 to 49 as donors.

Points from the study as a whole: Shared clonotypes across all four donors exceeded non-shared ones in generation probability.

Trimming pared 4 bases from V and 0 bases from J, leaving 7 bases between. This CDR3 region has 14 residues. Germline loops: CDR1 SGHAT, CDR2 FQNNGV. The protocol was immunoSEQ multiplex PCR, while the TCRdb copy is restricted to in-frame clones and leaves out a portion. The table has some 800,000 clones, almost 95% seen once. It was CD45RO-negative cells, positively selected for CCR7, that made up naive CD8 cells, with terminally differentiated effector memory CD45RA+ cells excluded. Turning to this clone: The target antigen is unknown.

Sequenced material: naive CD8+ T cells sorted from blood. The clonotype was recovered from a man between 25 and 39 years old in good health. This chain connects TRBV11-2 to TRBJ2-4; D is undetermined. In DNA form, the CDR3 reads TGTGCCAGCAGCTCCTACCTAGCCAAAAACATTCAGTACTTC. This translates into CASSSYLAKNIQYF. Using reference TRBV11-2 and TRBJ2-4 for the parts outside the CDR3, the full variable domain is EAGVAQSPRYKIIEKRQSVAFWCNPISGHATLYWYQQILGQGPKLLIQFQNNGVVDDSQLPKDRFSAERLKGVDSTLKIQPAKLEDSAVYLCASSSYLAKNIQYFGAGTRLSVL.